Listed here is a single TCR beta chain. These data come from a study of regulatory T cells in long-lasting Graves disease. Described time point: newly diagnosed GD, antithyroid drugs for less than 3 months. Isolated PBMC RNA provided the starting material for the TCR library. Construction of TCR beta libraries relied on iRepertoire HTBI primers and on Arm-PCR targeting CDR3 regions. TCRdb itself ran the multiplex PCR reads through MiXCR, one entry per CDR3 protein. Of a few hundred thousand distinct CDR3 sequences listed, 10% to 15% were seen once; the top ten hold 18%. These data also featured in a second study, about T cells in Graves' hyperthyroidism and ophthalmopathy.

This TCR derives from a woman aged 18-35 years with Graves disease. Material: peripheral blood mononuclear cells (PBMCs), obtained at new diagnosis, from a patient treated with antithyroid drugs.

The CDR3 DNA is TGTGCCAGCAGCTTAGATAGGTATAGGACCTACAATGAGCAGTTCTTC. It codes for CASSLDRYRTYNEQFF. The rearrangement links TRBV7-8 to TRBJ2-1; D ambiguous. Germline CDR1 SGHVS, CDR2 FQNEAQ. CDR3 size: 16 residues. The V gene lost 1 base and the J gene lost 2 bases, with 12 bases spanning the gap.